These 10 T cell receptor beta chains came from one sample sequenced in a study of long-term antiretroviral therapy in people with HIV. Running of the v3.0 immunoSEQ assay took place at survey level. Using immunoSEQ multiplex PCR, the repertoire was profiled, and TCRdb retains in-frame clones only, with some absent. Of about 30,000 clones in the sample, around 93% were seen once. This sample comprised unsorted PBMCs, obtained 7.4 years after starting antiretroviral therapy. Receptors were obtained from a man over 45 with HIV.

This chain connects TRBV19 to TRBJ1-1; 8 positions agree with TRBD1. The CDR3 totals 14 residues. V lost 5 bases to trimming and J lost 0 bases; unmatched junction nucleotides: 2. The germline gives CDR1 LNHDA, CDR2 SQIVND (reference sequence). The CDR3: CASSWDRMNTEAFF. The CDR3 DNA reads as TGTGCCAGTAGTTGGGACAGGATGAACACTGAAGCTTTCTTT.

J is TRBJ1-2 and V is TRBV30; D not resolved. This CDR3 contains 14 residues. In germline, CDR1 is GTSNPN, CDR2 SVGIG (reference sequence). The V and J ends lost 3 bases and 8 bases respectively, with 19 bases between them. The CDR3, as DNA: TGTGCCTGGAGCCTCATAAACCAGATGAGGGGCTACACCTTC. This sequence encodes CAWSLINQMRGYTF.

The V call is TRBV5-1, the J call TRBJ2-7, with D possibly called TRBD1 or TRBD2 (5 bases each). Between the trimmed V and J ends, which lost 1 base and 4 bases, there was a span of 12 bases. Germline V gene sequence: CDR1 SGHRS, CDR2 YFSETQ. This CDR3 has 14 amino acids. CDR3 loop: CASSLRGREYEQYF. The CDR3 DNA reads TGCGCCAGCAGCTTGCGCGGCAGGGAGTACGAGCAGTACTTC.

For this clone: An end of the junction does not agree with germline; a read error may underlie this. The J gene is TRBJ1-2, the V gene TRBV7-8, with 10 bases aligning to TRBD1. The CDR3 loop spans 14 amino acids. The germline V gene encodes CDR1 SGHVS and CDR2 FQNEAQ. The CDR3 here is CASSLAGQGRSYTF. The CDR3 nucleotides read TGTGCCAGCAGCCTAGCGGGACAGGGGCGTAGCTACACCTTC.

This chain uses TRBV6-1 with TRBJ1-4, with D possibly being TRBD1 (6 bases). The length of the CDR3 is 15 residues. Germline V gives CDR1 MNHNS, CDR2 SASEGT. Deletions cut 2 bases from V and 3 bases from J, with 10 bases between. This CDR3 reads CASSENRASNEKLFF. The CDR3 nucleotides are TGTGCCAGCAGTGAAAACAGGGCCTCTAATGAAAAACTGTTTTTT.

The genes are TRBV14 and TRBJ1-2; 10 bases match TRBD1. V dropped 4 bases and J dropped 3; count of bases not matched to a gene: 2. The CDR3 extends over 14 amino acids. Germline CDR1 reads SGHDN; CDR2 reads FVKESK. CDR3 coding DNA: TGTGCCAGCAGCCCGGGACAGGGGCACTATGGCTACACCTTC. Encoded protein: CASSPGQGHYGYTF.

This chain connects TRBV4-3 to TRBJ2-1, with TRBD2 matching 8 bases. Germline CDR1 is LGHNA and CDR2 is YSLEER. V trimming: 0 bases; J trimming: 1 base; junction bases outside the gene matches: 5. The CDR3 consists of 17 residues. The CDR3, as DNA: TGCGCCAGCAGCCAAGATCACGGGGGGGCTTCCTACAATGAGCAGTTCTTC. Translation gives CASSQDHGGASYNEQFF.

V usage is TRBV5-1 and J usage is TRBJ2-5, with D possibly called TRBD1 or TRBD2 (5 bases each). Deletions cut 4 bases from V and 7 bases from J, with 20 bases between. This CDR3 contains 15 residues. CDR1 is SGHRS and CDR2 is YFSETQ in the germline V gene. In DNA, the CDR3 is TGCGCCAGCAGCGTATCCCGGGACCCAACTGGGACCCAGTACTTC. Translated, it gives CASSVSRDPTGTQYF.

The V and J genes are TRBV9 and TRBJ2-5; D possibly corresponds to TRBD1 (5 bases). The CDR3 runs 13 residues. V lost 7 bases to trimming and J lost 1 base, with 11 bases between them. Germline V gene lookup returns CDR1 SGDLS and CDR2 YYNGEE. The CDR3 DNA follows: TGTGCCAGCGGCCTTCAGGGCCAAGAGACCCAGTACTTC. Its translation is CASGLQGQETQYF.

This clone appeared once. V is TRBV5-1 and J is TRBJ2-1; D may be TRBD2 (7 bases). CDR3 size: 15 residues. The germline gives CDR1 SGHRS, CDR2 YFSETQ. Deletions cut 2 bases from V and 6 bases from J, with 15 bases between. The CDR3 reads CASSFQGGASNEQFF. The CDR3 bases are TGCGCCAGCAGCTTCCAAGGGGGGGCCTCCAATGAGCAGTTCTTC.